What follows are 5 T cell receptor beta chains derived from one specimen sequenced in a study of OX40 agonist ivuxolimab in advanced cancers. Libraries were prepared by immunoSEQ multiplex PCR; TCRdb keeps only in-frame clonotypes and omits some of them. The sample contains fewer than 75,000 clones, around 88% of which appear only once. Here the sequenced sample was CD4+ or CD8+ T cells sorted from blood, taken in a trial of the OX40 agonist ivuxolimab. These receptor sequences come from an adult with an advanced solid tumor such as melanoma, head and neck, liver or kidney cancer.

The chain links TRBV30 to TRBJ1-6, with TRBD1 identical over 7 bases. V gave up 4 bases and J gave up 8 bases; unmatched junction bases: 14. CDR1 is GTSNPN, CDR2 SVGIG, per germline (reference sequence). The CDR3 length is 16 residues. CDR3 sequence reads: CAWTAAGTVAYSPLHF. DNA for the CDR3: TGTGCCTGGACCGCCGCCGGGACAGTTGCCTATTCACCCCTCCACTTT.

The V gene is TRBV9, the J gene TRBJ2-3, with D perhaps TRBD2 (6 bases). V was clipped by 0 bases and J by 6 bases, with 14 bases between them. CDR1 and CDR2 (germline): SGDLS, YYNGEE. The CDR3 runs to 15 residues. CDR3 amino acids: CASSVEASDEDTQYF. The CDR3 nucleotides read TGTGCCAGCAGCGTAGAGGCTAGCGATGAGGATACGCAGTATTTT.

V usage is TRBV7-6 and J usage is TRBJ2-3; D not resolved. Germline-derived CDR1 and CDR2 are SGHVS and FNYEAQ. Trimming took off 2 bases at V and 0 bases at J, with 6 bases between the two ends. CDR3 length: 14 residues. The CDR3 nucleotides read TGTGCCAGCAGCTTAAGAGGCAGCACAGATACGCAGTATTTT. Protein sequence: CASSLRGSTDTQYF.

The chain uses TRBV4-1 and TRBJ2-3; D call uncertain. The germline V and J ends were trimmed by 1 base and 0 bases, with 11 bases remaining between them. The CDR3 totals 16 residues. Germline-derived CDR1 and CDR2 are MGHRA and YSYEKL. The CDR3 DNA reads TGCGCCAGCAGCCAAGCGAGCAGAACTAGCACAGATACGCAGTATTTT. It is translated as CASSQASRTSTDTQYF.

J is TRBJ1-4 and V is TRBV28; D uncertain. Per germline, CDR1 MDHEN and CDR2 SYDVKM. The CDR3 extends over 14 amino acids. Trimming shortened V by 3 bases and J by 4 bases, and 9 bases separated the two germline ends. CDR3 protein: CASSFLWGNEKLFF. CDR3 bases: TGTGCCAGCAGTTTTTTATGGGGTAATGAAAAACTGTTTTTT.